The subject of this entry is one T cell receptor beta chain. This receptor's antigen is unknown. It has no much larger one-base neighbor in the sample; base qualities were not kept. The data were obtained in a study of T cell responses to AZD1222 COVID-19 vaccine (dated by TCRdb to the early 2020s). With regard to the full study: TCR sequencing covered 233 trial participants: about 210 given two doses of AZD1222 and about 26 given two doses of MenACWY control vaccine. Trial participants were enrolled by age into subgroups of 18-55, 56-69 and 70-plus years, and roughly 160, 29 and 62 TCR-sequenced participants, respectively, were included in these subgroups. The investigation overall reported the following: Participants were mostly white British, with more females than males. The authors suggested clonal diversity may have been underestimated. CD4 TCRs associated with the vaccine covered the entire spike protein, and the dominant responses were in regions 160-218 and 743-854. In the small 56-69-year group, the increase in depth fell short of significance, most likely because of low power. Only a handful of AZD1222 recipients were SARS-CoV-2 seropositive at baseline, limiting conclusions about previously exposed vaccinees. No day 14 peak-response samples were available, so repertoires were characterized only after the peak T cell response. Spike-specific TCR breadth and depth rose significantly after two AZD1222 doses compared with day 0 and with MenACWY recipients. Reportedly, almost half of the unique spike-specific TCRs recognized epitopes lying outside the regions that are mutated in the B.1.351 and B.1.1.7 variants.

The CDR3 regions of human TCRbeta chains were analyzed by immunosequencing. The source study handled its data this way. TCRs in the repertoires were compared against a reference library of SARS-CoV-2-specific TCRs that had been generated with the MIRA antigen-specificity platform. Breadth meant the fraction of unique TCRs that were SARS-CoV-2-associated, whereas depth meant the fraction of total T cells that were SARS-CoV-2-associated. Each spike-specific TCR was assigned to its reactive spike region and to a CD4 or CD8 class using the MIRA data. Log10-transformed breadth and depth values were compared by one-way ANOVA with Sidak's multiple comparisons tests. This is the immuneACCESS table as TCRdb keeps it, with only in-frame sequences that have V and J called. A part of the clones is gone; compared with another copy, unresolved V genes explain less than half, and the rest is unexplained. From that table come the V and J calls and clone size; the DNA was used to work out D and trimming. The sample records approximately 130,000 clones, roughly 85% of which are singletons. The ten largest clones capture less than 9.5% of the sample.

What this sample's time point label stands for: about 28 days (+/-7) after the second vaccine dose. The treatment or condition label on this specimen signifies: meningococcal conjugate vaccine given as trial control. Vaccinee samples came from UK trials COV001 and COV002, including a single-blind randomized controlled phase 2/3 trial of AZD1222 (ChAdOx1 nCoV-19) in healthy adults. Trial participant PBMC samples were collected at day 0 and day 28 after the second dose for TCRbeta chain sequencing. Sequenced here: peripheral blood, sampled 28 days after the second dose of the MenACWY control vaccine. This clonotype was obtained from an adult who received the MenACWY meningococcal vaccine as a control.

The nucleotides read TGCGCCAGCAGCTTCTCCCCTGGGGCCAACGTCCTGACTTTC. It specifies CASSFSPGANVLTF. The rearrangement combines TRBV5-1 with TRBJ2-6; too little of a D gene remains to name it. The junction shows trimming of 2 bases on V and 2 bases on J, plus 5 bases between the germline ends. The germline V gene specifies SGHRS as CDR1 and YFSETQ as CDR2. Inclusive of the bounding cysteine and phenylalanine, the CDR3 is 14 residues long. The DNA shown is the 42-base CDR3, in frame from base 1.